Below are 14 T cell receptor beta chains sequenced from a single sample in a study of identical twins. One entry per CDR3 protein, called by TCRdb with MiXCR from the 5' RACE reads. The table shows fewer than 650,000 distinct CDR3 sequences, with 7.1% occurring only once. The sample also formed part of further work on yellow fever vaccine responses in identical twins.

Sequenced sample: PBMCs. These receptors originate from a woman in her late teens or twenties in good health.

This clonotype has a count of ten or more. The CDR3 loop reads CSVYRPGTSGSRGSTDTQYF. The DNA of the CDR3 is TGCAGCGTCTACCGGCCCGGGACTAGCGGGAGCAGGGGTAGCACAGATACGCAGTATTTT. This chain links TRBV29-1 with TRBJ2-3; 14 bases line up with TRBD2. Trimming took 6 bases from V and 0 from J; bases not matched to a gene: 17. Germline V CDR1 and CDR2: SQVTM, ANQGSEA. This CDR3 region has 20 residues.

This clonotype was counted a few times. This chain links TRBV10-2 with TRBJ2-7, with TRBD1 matching 8 bases. V lost 8 bases and J lost 6; bases outside the gene matches: 24. This CDR3 comprises 18 residues. The germline V gene encodes CDR1 WSHSY and CDR2 SAAADI. Here the CDR3 reads CASSDRGRGGYRDIEQYF. The CDR3 DNA is TGCGCCAGCTCCGACAGGGGTCGAGGGGGCTATAGAGACATCGAGCAGTACTTC.

The table lists this clonotype with many counts. The V call is TRBV7-2, the J call TRBJ1-4; D ambiguous. From germline, CDR1 is SGHTA and CDR2 FQGNSA. Trimming took 5 bases from V and 8 from J, leaving 18 bases between them. CDR3 size: 15 residues. The CDR3 here is CASSRSQLVGEKLFF. CDR3 nucleotides: TGTGCCAGCAGCCGTAGCCAGCTAGTAGGCGAAAAACTGTTTTTT.

This clonotype was detected a few times. This sequence joins TRBV5-5 and TRBJ2-3, with D perhaps TRBD1 (7 bases). Germline assignment: CDR1 SGHKS and CDR2 YYEKEE (reference sequence). This CDR3 is 14 amino acids long. V was cut by 4 bases and J by 4 bases, with 13 bases left in between. The CDR3 nucleotides read TGTGCCAGCAGCGTCCAGGGGGAGGCAGATACGCAGTATTTT. Translation gives CASSVQGEADTQYF.

This clonotype has just a few counts. V gene TRBV5-1 combines with J gene TRBJ1-6, with TRBD1 matching 7 bases. The CDR3 has 17 amino acids. The V and J ends lost 4 bases and 0 bases, in that order; junction bases with no gene match: 7. In germline, CDR1 is SGHRS, CDR2 YFSETQ. The CDR3 here is CASSPQGLSSYNSPLHF. DNA of the CDR3: TGCGCCAGCAGCCCACAGGGGCTCAGCTCCTATAATTCACCCCTCCACTTT.

This clonotype was counted many times. V gene TRBV28 combines with J gene TRBJ2-7; D remains ambiguous. Germline V gives CDR1 MDHEN, CDR2 SYDVKM. CDR3 size: 15 residues. V gave up 2 bases and J gave up 0 bases, with 11 bases separating them. CDR3: CASSLTDAGSYEQYV. The DNA for the CDR3 is TGTGCCAGCAGTTTAACGGACGCCGGCTCCTACGAGCAGTACGTC.

The J gene is TRBJ2-7, the V gene TRBV5-1; 8 bases match TRBD1. With 4 bases clipped from V and 3 bases from J, the junction kept 6 bases outside the gene matches. Germline loops: CDR1 SGHRS, CDR2 YFSETQ. The CDR3 length is 14 residues. CDR3 residues: CASSNGQGNYEQYF. CDR3 sequence (DNA): TGCGCCAGCAGCAACGGACAGGGAAACTACGAGCAGTACTTC. Based on the CDR3 plus reference TRBV5-1 and TRBJ2-7, the full variable domain is KAGVTQTPRYLIKTRGQQVTLSCSPISGHRSVSWYQQTPGQGLQFLFEYFSETQRNKGNFPGRFSGRQFSNSRSEMNVSTLELGDSALYLCASSNGQGNYEQYFGPGTRLTVT.

This clonotype has more than one count but fewer than ten. The chain combines TRBV5-1 with TRBJ2-2; D is undetermined. The V and J ends lost 3 bases and 6 bases respectively, with 15 bases between them. This CDR3 contains 15 residues. Germline V gene sequence: CDR1 SGHRS, CDR2 YFSETQ. The CDR3: CASSSWLVAAGELFF. The DNA of the CDR3 is TGCGCCAGCAGCTCCTGGTTGGTGGCGGCCGGGGAGCTGTTTTTT.

This clonotype was seen repeatedly, ten times or more. The V gene is TRBV28, the J gene TRBJ1-6, with 8 bases fitting TRBD1. Trimming at V came to 3 bases and at J to 0 bases, leaving 7 bases not matched to a gene. The CDR3 spans 18 residues. Germline lookup yields CDR1 MDHEN and CDR2 SYDVKM. The CDR3 DNA sequence: TGTGCCAGCAGTTTTGACAGGGGCCCCTACTCCTATAATTCACCCCTCCACTTT. Protein product: CASSFDRGPYSYNSPLHF.

As to this clonotype: With a much larger clone just one base away, this may be a read error. The rearrangement joins TRBV3-1 to TRBJ2-1, with 12 bases aligning to TRBD2. Germline V gene lookup returns CDR1 LGHDT and CDR2 YNNKEL (reference sequence). After removal of 4 bases from V and 3 bases from J, the junction contained 4 bases not matched to a gene. This CDR3 is built from 16 residues. CDR3 residues: CASSRQTSGSYNEQFF. The CDR3 nucleotides are TGTGCCAGCAGCCGCCAGACTAGCGGGAGCTACAATGAGCAGTTCTTC.

A few counts support this clonotype. CDR3 DNA: TGCGCCAGCAGCGAATTCTCCGGATTGGGGGGGGGCCTAAAGACCCAGTACTTC. This encodes CASSEFSGLGGGLKTQYF. This chain connects TRBV5-1 to TRBJ2-5, with D possibly TRBD2 on 7 matching bases. Germline CDR1 is SGHRS and CDR2 is YFSETQ. This CDR3 comprises 18 residues. V dropped 4 bases and J dropped 6 bases, with 28 bases sitting between them. Full variable domain (rest looked up from reference TRBV5-1 and TRBJ2-5): KAGVTQTPRYLIKTRGQQVTLSCSPISGHRSVSWYQQTPGQGLQFLFEYFSETQRNKGNFPGRFSGRQFSNSRSEMNVSTLELGDSALYLCASSEFSGLGGGLKTQYFGPGTRLLVL.

This clonotype was detected many times. The junction departs from the called germline gene at one end, perhaps through a read error. The V gene is TRBV3-1, the J gene TRBJ2-1; D perhaps matches TRBD1 (5 bases). Germline-derived CDR1 and CDR2 are LGHDT and YNNKEL (reference sequence). The CDR3 is 15 amino acids. Here the CDR3 reads CASSQGSGGYNEQFF. The CDR3 DNA sequence: TGCGCCAGCAGCCAGGGCTCGGGTGGTTACAATGAGCAGTTCTTC.

The V gene is TRBV7-9, the J gene TRBJ2-2; D is uncertain. The CDR3 is 14 amino acids. Germline V gene lookup returns CDR1 SEHNR and CDR2 FQNEAQ (reference sequence). V shed 5 bases and J shed 5 bases, with 12 bases lying between them. The DNA of the CDR3 is TGTGCCAGCAGCCCATTAGGTTGGACCGGGGAGCTGTTTTTT. It specifies CASSPLGWTGELFF. The complete variable domain, with remaining parts taken from reference TRBV7-9 and TRBJ2-2, reads DTGVSQNPRHKITKRGQNVTFRCDPISEHNRLYWYRQTLGQGPEFLTYFQNEAQLEKSRLLSDRFSAERPKGSFSTLEIQRTEQGDSAMYLCASSPLGWTGELFFGEGSRLTVL.

This clonotype was recorded a few times. The rearrangement joins TRBV28 to TRBJ2-1, with 11 bases matching TRBD2. This CDR3 comprises 15 residues. CDR1 is MDHEN, CDR2 SYDVKM, per germline. V dropped 6 bases and J dropped 7; count of bases not matched to a gene: 8. The CDR3 region is CASRISGRAGNEQFF. DNA for the CDR3: TGTGCCAGCAGGATTAGCGGGAGGGCCGGGAATGAGCAGTTCTTC.